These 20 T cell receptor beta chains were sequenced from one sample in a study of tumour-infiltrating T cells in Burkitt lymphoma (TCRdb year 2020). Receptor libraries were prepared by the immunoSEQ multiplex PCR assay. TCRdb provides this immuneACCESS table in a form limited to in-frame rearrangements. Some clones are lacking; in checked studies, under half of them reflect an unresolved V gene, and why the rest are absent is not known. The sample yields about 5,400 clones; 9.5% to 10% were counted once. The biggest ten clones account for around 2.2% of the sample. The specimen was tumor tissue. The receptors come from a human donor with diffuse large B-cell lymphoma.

CDR3 sequence (DNA): TGTGCCACTCACTCAAGAGGGTCTCTTCCAGGCTACAATGAGCAGTTCTTC. Its protein is CATHSRGSLPGYNEQFF. The genes are TRBV19 and TRBJ2-1, with a tentative D call TRBD2 (5 bases). The CDR3 covers 17 residues. Germline V gene sequence: CDR1 LNHDA, CDR2 SQIVND (reference sequence). Trimming took 10 bases from V and 3 from J, leaving 25 bases between them.

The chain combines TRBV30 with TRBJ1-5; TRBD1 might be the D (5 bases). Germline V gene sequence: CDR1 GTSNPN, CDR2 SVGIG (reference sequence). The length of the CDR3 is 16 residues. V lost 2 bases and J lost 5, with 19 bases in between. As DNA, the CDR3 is TGTGCCTGGAGTACGGGGAGCCCGGGGCCAGATCAGCCCCAGCATTTT. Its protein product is CAWSTGSPGPDQPQHF.

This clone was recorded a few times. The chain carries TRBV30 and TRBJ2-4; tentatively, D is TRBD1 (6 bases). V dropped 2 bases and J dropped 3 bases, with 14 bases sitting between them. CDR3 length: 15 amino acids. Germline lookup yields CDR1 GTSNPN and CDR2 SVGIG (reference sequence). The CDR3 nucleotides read TGTGCCTGGAGTATAGGGGGTCGGGGCAAAAACATTCAGTACTTC. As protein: CAWSIGGRGKNIQYF.

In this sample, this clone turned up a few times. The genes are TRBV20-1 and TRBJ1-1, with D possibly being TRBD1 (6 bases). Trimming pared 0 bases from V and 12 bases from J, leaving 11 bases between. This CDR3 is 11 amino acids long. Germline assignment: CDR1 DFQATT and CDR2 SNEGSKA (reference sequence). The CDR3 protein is CSAREYQGTFF. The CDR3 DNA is TGCAGTGCTAGAGAGTACCAGGGGACTTTCTTT.

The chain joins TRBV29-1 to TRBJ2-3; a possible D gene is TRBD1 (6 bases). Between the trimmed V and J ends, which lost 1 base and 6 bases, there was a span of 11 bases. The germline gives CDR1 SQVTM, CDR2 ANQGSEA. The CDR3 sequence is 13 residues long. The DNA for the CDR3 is TGCAGCGTTGAAGCCCCAGGGGCGGATACGCAGTATTTT. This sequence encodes CSVEAPGADTQYF.

CDR3 bases: TGTGCCAGCAGCCAAACACCAAATCAGCCCCAGCATTTT. This translates into CASSQTPNQPQHF. The chain is built from TRBV9 and TRBJ1-5; unclear D gene. The germline gives CDR1 SGDLS, CDR2 YYNGEE. This CDR3 has 13 residues. Trimming took 4 bases from V and 4 from J, leaving 9 bases between them. Full variable domain (remainder filled in from reference TRBV9 and TRBJ1-5): DSGVTQTPKHLITATGQRVTLRCSPRSGDLSVYWYQQSLDQGLQFLIQYYNGEERAKGNILERFSAQQFPDLHSELNLSSLELGDSALYFCASSQTPNQPQHFGDGTRLSIL.

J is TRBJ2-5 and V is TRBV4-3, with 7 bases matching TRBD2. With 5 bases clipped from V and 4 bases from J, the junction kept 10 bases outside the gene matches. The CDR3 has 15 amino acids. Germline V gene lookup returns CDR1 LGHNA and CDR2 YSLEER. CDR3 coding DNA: TGCGCCAGCAGCTCCACGTCGGGGGGAGGAGAGACCCAGTACTTC. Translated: CASSSTSGGGETQYF.

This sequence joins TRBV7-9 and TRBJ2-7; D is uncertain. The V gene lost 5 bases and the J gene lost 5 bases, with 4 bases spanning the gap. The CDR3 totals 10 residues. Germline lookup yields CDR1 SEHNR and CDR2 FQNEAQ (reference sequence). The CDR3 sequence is CASSADEQYF. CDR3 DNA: TGTGCCAGCAGCGCGGACGAGCAGTACTTC.

CDR3 sequence: CASSGAERTDTQYF. CDR3 sequence (DNA): TGTGCCAGCTCCGGGGCAGAACGCACAGATACGCAGTATTTT. V and J are TRBV18 and TRBJ2-3, with D perhaps matching TRBD1 or TRBD2 (5 bases each). V lost 6 bases and J 1 base, leaving 11 bases between the germline ends. CDR3 length equals 14 residues. CDR1 and CDR2 from the germline V gene are KGHSH and LQKENI.

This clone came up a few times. The CDR3 reads CASSLSSSGANVLTF. The CDR3 DNA reads TGTGCCAGCAGTTTATCTAGCTCTGGGGCCAACGTCCTGACTTTC. The chain carries TRBV27 and TRBJ2-6; D unresolved. Trimming pared 0 bases from V and 0 bases from J, leaving 3 bases between. The CDR3 is 15 residues long. Germline CDR1 reads MNHEY; CDR2 reads SMNVEV (reference sequence).

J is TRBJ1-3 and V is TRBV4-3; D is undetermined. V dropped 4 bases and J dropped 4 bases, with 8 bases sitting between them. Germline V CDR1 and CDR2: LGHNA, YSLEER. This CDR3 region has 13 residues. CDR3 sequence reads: CASSPGRGNTIYF. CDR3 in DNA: TGCGCCAGCAGCCCCGGGCGGGGAAACACCATATATTTT.

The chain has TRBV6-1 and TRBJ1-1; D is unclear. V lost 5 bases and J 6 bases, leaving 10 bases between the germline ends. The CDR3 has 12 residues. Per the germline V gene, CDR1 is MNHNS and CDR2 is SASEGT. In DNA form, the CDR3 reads TGTGCCAGCAGTATAGGAGCTGCTGAAGCTTTCTTT. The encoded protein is CASSIGAAEAFF.

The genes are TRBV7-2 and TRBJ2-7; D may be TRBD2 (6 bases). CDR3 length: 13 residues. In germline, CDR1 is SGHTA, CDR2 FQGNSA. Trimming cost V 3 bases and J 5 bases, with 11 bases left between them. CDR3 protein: CASSLEGLNEQYF. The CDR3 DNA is TGTGCCAGCAGCTTGGAGGGCCTTAACGAGCAGTACTTC.

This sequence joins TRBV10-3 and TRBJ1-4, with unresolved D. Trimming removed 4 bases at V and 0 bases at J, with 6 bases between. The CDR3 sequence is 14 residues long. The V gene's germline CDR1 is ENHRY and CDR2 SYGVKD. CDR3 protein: CAISGSATNEKLFF. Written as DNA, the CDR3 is TGTGCCATCAGTGGGTCGGCAACTAATGAAAAACTGTTTTTT.

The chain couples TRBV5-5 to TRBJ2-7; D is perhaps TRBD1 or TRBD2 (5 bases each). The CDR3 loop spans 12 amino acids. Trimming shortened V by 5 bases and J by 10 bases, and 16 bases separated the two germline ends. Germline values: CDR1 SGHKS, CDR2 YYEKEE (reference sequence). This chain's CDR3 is CASRWGEGEQYF. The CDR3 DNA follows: TGTGCCAGCAGGTGGGGAGAAGGGGAACAGTACTTC.

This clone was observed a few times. CDR3 DNA sequence: TGTGCCAGCTCACCACCAGGCACAGATACGCAGTATTTT. Translated, it gives CASSPPGTDTQYF. The chain combines TRBV18 with TRBJ2-3; unclear D gene. Trimming stripped 0 bases from V and 1 base from J, with 2 bases between. Germline V gives CDR1 KGHSH, CDR2 LQKENI. The CDR3 totals 13 residues. Combining the CDR3 with reference TRBV18 and TRBJ2-3 gives the whole variable domain NAGVMQNPRHLVRRRGQEARLRCSPMKGHSHVYWYRQLPEEGLKFMVYLQKENIIDESGMPKERFSAEFPKEGPSILRIQQVVRGDSAAYFCASSPPGTDTQYFGPGTRLTVL.

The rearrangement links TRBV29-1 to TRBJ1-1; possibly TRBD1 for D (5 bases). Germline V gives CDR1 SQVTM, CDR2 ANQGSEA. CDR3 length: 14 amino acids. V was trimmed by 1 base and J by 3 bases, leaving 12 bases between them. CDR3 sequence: CSVEVDEGYTEAFF. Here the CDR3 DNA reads TGCAGCGTTGAAGTGGATGAGGGGTACACTGAAGCTTTCTTT.

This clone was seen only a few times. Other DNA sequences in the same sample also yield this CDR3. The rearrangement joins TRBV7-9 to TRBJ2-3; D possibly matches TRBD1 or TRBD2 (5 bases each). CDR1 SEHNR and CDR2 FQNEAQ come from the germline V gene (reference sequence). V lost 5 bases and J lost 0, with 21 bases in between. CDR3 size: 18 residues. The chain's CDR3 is CASSLRSTGPISTDTQYF. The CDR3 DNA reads TGTGCCAGCAGCCTACGGTCCACGGGGCCGATTAGCACAGATACGCAGTATTTT.

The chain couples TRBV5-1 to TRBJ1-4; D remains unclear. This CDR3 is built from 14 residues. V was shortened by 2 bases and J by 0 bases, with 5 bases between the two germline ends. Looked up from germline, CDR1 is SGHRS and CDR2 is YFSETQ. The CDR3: CASSLFTTNEKLFF. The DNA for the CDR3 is TGCGCCAGCAGCTTATTTACAACTAATGAAAAACTGTTTTTT.

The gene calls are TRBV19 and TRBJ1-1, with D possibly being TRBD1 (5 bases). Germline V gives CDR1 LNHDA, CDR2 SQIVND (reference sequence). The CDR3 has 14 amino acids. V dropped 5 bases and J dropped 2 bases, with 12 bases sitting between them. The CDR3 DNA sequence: TGTGCCAGTAGTTATTCCGGGGCAAACACTGAAGCTTTCTTT. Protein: CASSYSGANTEAFF. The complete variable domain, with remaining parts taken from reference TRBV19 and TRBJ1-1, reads DGGITQSPKYLFRKEGQNVTLSCEQNLNHDAMYWYRQDPGQGLRLIYYSQIVNDFQKGDIAEGYSVSREKKESFPLTVTSAQKNPTAFYLCASSYSGANTEAFFGQGTRLTVV.